This T cell receptor beta chain was found in a study of blood T cell repertoires in COVID-19 (dated by TCRdb to about 2020). General notes on the study: Samples from collaborators originated in the United States, Italy and Spain and spanned both the acute and convalescent phases of COVID-19. The prospective study material was composed of cDNA or gDNA derived from T cells, B-cell-depleted T cells, or PBMCs. Subjects who had been exposed to COVID-19, were actively infected with it, or had recovered from it provided the deeply sampled blood TCRbeta repertoires that made up the dataset. The repertoires were made available in a free public database intended to serve as a resource for research on the immune response to SARS-CoV-2. Samples were obtained from the ongoing ImmuneRACE study (first 160 participants) and from 950 to 1,500 subjects provided by 6 global collaborators. The sample metadata nearly always contained a de-identified subject ID, COVID-19 status, age in years and sex. Where available, HLA class I and class II types were taken from metadata supplied by the sample provider and were not determined by assay-based typing. What the study reported, not specific to this receptor: How much clinical and demographic metadata was included differed by source and by participant, and the metadata was provided uncurated.

Collaborating institutions collected whole blood in K2EDTA tubes following their own protocols. For TCRbeta analysis, collaborator samples were shipped as frozen whole blood, as isolated PBMCs, or as DNA extracted from either sample type. TCRbeta CDR3 regions were amplified from genomic DNA using the immunoSEQ Assay, a bias-controlled multiplex PCR. The study's own analysis went as follows. The number of nucleated cells in each sample was estimated from the amplification of reference gene primers within the assay. To quantify the absolute abundance of each unique TCRbeta CDR3 rearrangement, sequence reads were collapsed and filtered. For each sample, productive Simpson clonality was calculated as the square root of Simpson's diversity index across productive rearrangements. The clones in this table, taken by TCRdb from immuneACCESS, are in-frame only. Not every clone is retained; where verified, under half of the shortfall comes from an unresolved V gene, and the cause of the rest is unknown. V and J calls and clone size follow that table, whereas D and trimming were derived from the DNA. This sample gives 90,000 to 150,000 clones in total; about 83% of them show up just once. The top ten hold around 6.6% of the sample.

As for this clone: The target of this receptor is not known. Base qualities were left out, and no much larger clone turns up one base away.

The source of this sequence is a man in his 70s with acute or convalescent COVID-19. Input material: peripheral blood.

The CDR3 has the sequence CASSQEFSGGRPRYGYTF. The sequenced DNA is TGCGCCAGCAGCCAAGAGTTTTCAGGGGGCCGGCCTAGGTATGGCTACACCTTC. This sequence uses TRBV4-1 and TRBJ1-2, with 8 bases aligning to TRBD1. The germline V gene specifies MGHRA as CDR1 and YSYEKL as CDR2. Germline trimming amounts to 0 bases on V and 5 bases on J, with 14 as the count of junction bases outside the gene matches. The CDR3 has 18 amino acids, counting the end cysteine and phenylalanine. This entry keeps only the CDR3 DNA: 54 bases, framed from base 1.